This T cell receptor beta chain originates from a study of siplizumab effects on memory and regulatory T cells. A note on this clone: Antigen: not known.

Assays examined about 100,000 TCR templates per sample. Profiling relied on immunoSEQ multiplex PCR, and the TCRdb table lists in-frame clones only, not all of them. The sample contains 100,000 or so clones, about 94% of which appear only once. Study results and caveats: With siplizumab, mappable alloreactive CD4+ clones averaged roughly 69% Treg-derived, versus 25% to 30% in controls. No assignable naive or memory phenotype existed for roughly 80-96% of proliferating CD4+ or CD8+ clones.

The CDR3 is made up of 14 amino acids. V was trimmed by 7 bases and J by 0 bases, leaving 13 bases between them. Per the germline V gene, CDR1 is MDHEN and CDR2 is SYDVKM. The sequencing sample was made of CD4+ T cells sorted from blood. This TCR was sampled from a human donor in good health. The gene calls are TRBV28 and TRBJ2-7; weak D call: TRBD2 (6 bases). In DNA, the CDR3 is TGTGCCAGCAAGGCGGGCGGGGTCTCCTACGAGCAGTACTTC. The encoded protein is CASKAGGVSYEQYF. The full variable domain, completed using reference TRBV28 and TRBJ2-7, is DVKVTQSSRYLVKRTGEKVFLECVQDMDHENMFWYRQDPGLGLRLIYFSYDVKMKEKGDIPEGYSVSREKKERFSLILESASTNQTSMYLCASKAGGVSYEQYFGPGTRLTVT.